This TCR beta chain was sequenced during a study of sequential checkpoint blockade in melanoma. Study at large: Arm A got nivolumab then ipilimumab; arm B the reverse, 1:1. Each arm's sequence ended with maintenance nivolumab.

The treatment was: randomized to nivolumab then ipilimumab (arm A) or the reverse (arm B). DNA-damaging chemotherapy had not been given to any patient beforehand. PBMC sorting kept live CD3+CD8+ cells without CD19 or CD56. Germline V lookup: CDR1 SEHNR, CDR2 FQNEAQ (reference sequence). V was pared by 5 bases and J by 8 bases, with 9 bases of the junction left unmatched. The CDR3 covers 15 residues. Sequenced by immunoSEQ multiplex PCR; TCRdb stores in-frame clones only, minus some. This table has about 8,200 clones, around 50% appearing once. The receptor was isolated from a human donor with melanoma. The sample was CD8+ T cells sorted from blood (inferred from file names), taken from a patient given nivolumab and ipilimumab in sequence. The V gene is TRBV7-9, the J gene TRBJ1-4, with 9 positions matching TRBD1. CDR3 sequence (DNA): TGTGCCAGCAGCCTGACCGGGACAGGGCACGAAAAACTGTTTTTT. Its translation is CASSLTGTGHEKLFF.